This T cell receptor beta chain comes out of a study of cytomegalovirus exposure and HLA in healthy donors. Turning to the study itself: In terms of ancestry, the Caucasian-associated cluster contained roughly four fifths of the approximately 400 genotyped donors.

As concerns this clone: Its cognate antigen is unknown.

PCR employed 60 Vbeta and 13 Jbeta primers. Sequenced by immunoSEQ multiplex PCR; TCRdb stores in-frame clones only, minus some. The sample consists of around 99,000 clones, 73% of them appearing once. Study-wide results and limits: A later examination showed that TCR association rates differed by HLA locus, with DRB1 most and HLA-C fewest. Associated with HLA alleles at 0.05 false discovery rate in a later analysis were over 15,000 TCR beta sequences.

The TCR sequence derives from a man aged 40-50 years in good health and CMV-seronegative. Material: PBMCs.

The CDR3, as DNA: TGCGCCAGCAGCTTCGGACAGGGCAACACTGAAGCTTTCTTT. It translates to CASSFGQGNTEAFF. This sequence joins TRBV5-1 and TRBJ1-1; 8 bases match TRBD1. The CDR3 is made up of 14 amino acids. Germline V lookup: CDR1 SGHRS, CDR2 YFSETQ. The V gene end was trimmed by 2 bases and the J gene end by 2 bases; junction bases not matched to a gene: 2.